These 2 T cell receptor beta chains were all obtained from the same sample, sequenced in a study of T cell repertoires in ileal Crohn's disease (dated by TCRdb to the late 2010s). The library was obtained by the immunoSEQ multiplex PCR assay. TCRdb limited this immuneACCESS table to in-frame rearrangements with V and J called. A share of clones is missing; checked studies link under half to unresolved V genes, and the rest is unexplained. For this sample the table gives over 14,000 clones, of which less than 85% were detected only once. 5.5% to 6% of the sample is in the top ten clones. Input material: ileal tissue. Receptor source: an adult with Crohn's disease.

Only one count was recorded for this clone. V gene TRBV6-1 combines with J gene TRBJ1-2, with TRBD1 matching over 7 bases. The ends lost 4 bases at V and 0 bases at J; junction bases unmatched: 2. Germline V CDR1 and CDR2: MNHNS, SASEGT. The CDR3 consists of 14 residues. The CDR3 DNA sequence: TGTGCCAGCAGTGTCGGACAGGCTAACTATGGCTACACCTTC. Its protein is CASSVGQANYGYTF.

Comment on this clone: The identical CDR3 is also encoded by other nucleotide sequences in the sample. The V call is TRBV27, the J call TRBJ1-1; D is unclear. The CDR3 sequence is 13 residues long. Per the germline V gene, CDR1 is MNHEY and CDR2 is SMNVEV (reference sequence). With 3 bases removed from V and 1 base from J, the gap between germline ends came to 6 bases. Here the CDR3 reads CASSFGKNTEAFF. Here the CDR3 DNA reads TGTGCCAGCAGTTTTGGGAAGAACACTGAAGCTTTCTTT.